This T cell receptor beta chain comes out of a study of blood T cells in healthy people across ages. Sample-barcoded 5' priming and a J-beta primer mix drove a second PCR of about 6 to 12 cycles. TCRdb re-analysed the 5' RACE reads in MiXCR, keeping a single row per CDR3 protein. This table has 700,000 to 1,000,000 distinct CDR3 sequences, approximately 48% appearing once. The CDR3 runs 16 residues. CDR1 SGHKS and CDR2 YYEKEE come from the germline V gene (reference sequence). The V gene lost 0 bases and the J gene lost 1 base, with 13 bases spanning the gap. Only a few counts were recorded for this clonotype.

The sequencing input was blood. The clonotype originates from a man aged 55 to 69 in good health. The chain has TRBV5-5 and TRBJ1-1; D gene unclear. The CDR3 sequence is CASSLEQRLSNTEAFF. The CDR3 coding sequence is TGTGCCAGCAGCTTGGAACAGCGCCTCTCGAACACTGAAGCTTTCTTT.